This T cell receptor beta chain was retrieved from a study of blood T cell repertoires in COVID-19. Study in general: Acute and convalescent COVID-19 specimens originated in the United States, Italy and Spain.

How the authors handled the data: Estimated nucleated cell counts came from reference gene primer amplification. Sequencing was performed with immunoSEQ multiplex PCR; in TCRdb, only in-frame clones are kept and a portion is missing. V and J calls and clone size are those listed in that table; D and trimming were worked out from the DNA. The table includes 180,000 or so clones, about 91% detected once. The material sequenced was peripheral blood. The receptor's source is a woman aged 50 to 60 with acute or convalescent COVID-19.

Here the CDR3 reads CASRDVGRGYNEQFF. The DNA of the CDR3 is TGCGCCAGCAGGGACGTGGGGAGGGGGTACAATGAGCAGTTCTTC. The rearrangement uses TRBV10-2 and TRBJ2-1; D is perhaps TRBD2 (7 bases). Germline assignment: CDR1 WSHSY and CDR2 SAAADI. This CDR3 has 15 amino acids. V was pared by 6 bases and J by 4 bases, with 16 bases between.